These T cell receptor beta chains were read from a single sample in a study of blood T cell repertoires in COVID-19. Sequenced by immunoSEQ multiplex PCR; TCRdb stores in-frame clones only, minus some. The sample includes 95,000 to 150,000 clones, more than 75% of them seen just once. The sequenced sample consisted of peripheral blood. The receptor source for this set is a woman in her 70s with acute or convalescent COVID-19. The conserved cysteine and the conserved F or W are not part of the CDR3 here. Fields, in order: D gene, V gene, CDR3 protein. A D gene is named only where the DNA matches it firmly.

D gene: TRBD2; V gene: TRBV5-4; CDR3 protein: ASSLVVGGGTDTQY
D gene: TRBD1; V gene: TRBV3-1/TRBV3-2; CDR3 protein: ASSDRANEKLF
D gene: -; V gene: TRBV4-1; CDR3 protein: ASRGRGTLWDGYT
D gene: -; V gene: TRBV28; CDR3 protein: ASSLVGRGGVIEGQPQH
D gene: TRBD2; V gene: TRBV4-1; CDR3 protein: ASSQRPLAGGPYNEQF
D gene: TRBD2; V gene: TRBV6-2/TRBV6-3; CDR3 protein: ASSYSGSSGDYEQY
D gene: TRBD1; V gene: TRBV5-6; CDR3 protein: ASSRQGGGYT
D gene: TRBD1; V gene: TRBV2; CDR3 protein: ASSKDRGGTNEKLF
D gene: -; V gene: TRBV4-1; CDR3 protein: ASSLSGGGDGELF
D gene: TRBD1; V gene: TRBV12-3/TRBV12-4; CDR3 protein: ASTWTGGGGYT
D gene: -; V gene: TRBV2; CDR3 protein: ASSESTGTYT
D gene: -; V gene: TRBV2; CDR3 protein: ASTPYQETQY
D gene: -; V gene: TRBV28; CDR3 protein: ASRGGSGNTIY
D gene: -; V gene: TRBV20-1; CDR3 protein: SASLAEQY
D gene: TRBD2; V gene: TRBV28; CDR3 protein: ASSSGTSGAHTQY